Following are 21 T cell receptor beta chains from one sample sequenced in a study of radiotherapy plus CTLA-4 blockade in lung cancer. The protocol was immunoSEQ multiplex PCR, while the TCRdb copy is restricted to in-frame clones and leaves out a portion. The sample consists of tens of thousands of clones, less than 85% of them appearing once. Source: peripheral blood, taken from a patient treated with radiotherapy plus ipilimumab. These receptors came from a human donor with non-small cell lung cancer who had a complete response to radiotherapy plus ipilimumab.

The chain recombines TRBV9 with TRBJ2-5; 7 bases align to TRBD2. Trimming took 2 bases from V and 11 from J; bases not matched to a gene: 9. The CDR3 runs 13 residues. CDR1 is SGDLS, CDR2 YYNGEE, per germline. This CDR3 reads CASSVSGVREQYF. Here the CDR3 DNA reads TGTGCCAGCAGCGTGAGCGGGGTGAGAGAGCAGTACTTC.

This clone came up once. The V call is TRBV28, the J call TRBJ2-5; 8 bases agree with TRBD1. Germline V lookup: CDR1 MDHEN, CDR2 SYDVKM. The CDR3 covers 14 residues. With 5 bases clipped from V and 3 bases from J, the junction kept 5 bases outside the gene matches. CDR3 coding DNA: TGTGCCAGCAGTAGGGACAGGATAGAAGAGACCCAGTACTTC. Translating it yields CASSRDRIEETQYF.

This clone was counted between two and nine times. The V call is TRBV19, the J call TRBJ1-1; D unresolved. CDR1 is LNHDA and CDR2 is SQIVND in the germline V gene (reference sequence). Trimming took off 5 bases at V and 0 bases at J, with 10 bases between the two ends. CDR3 length equals 14 residues. CDR3 loop: CASSQGRMNTEAFF. The CDR3 DNA follows: TGTGCCAGTAGTCAAGGGAGGATGAACACTGAAGCTTTCTTT. The whole variable domain, remainder taken from reference TRBV19 and TRBJ1-1, is DGGITQSPKYLFRKEGQNVTLSCEQNLNHDAMYWYRQDPGQGLRLIYYSQIVNDFQKGDIAEGYSVSREKKESFPLTVTSAQKNPTAFYLCASSQGRMNTEAFFGQGTRLTVV.

This clone was seen just once. The genes are TRBV7-2 and TRBJ2-1; 9 nucleotides agree with TRBD1. Germline V gives CDR1 SGHTA, CDR2 FQGNSA. With 4 bases clipped from V and 7 bases from J, the junction kept 2 bases outside the gene matches. This CDR3 has 13 amino acids. The CDR3 protein is CASSWTGENEQFF. The CDR3 DNA sequence: TGTGCCAGCAGCTGGACAGGGGAAAATGAGCAGTTCTTC. Full variable domain (missing parts from reference TRBV7-2 and TRBJ2-1): GAGVSQSPSNKVTEKGKDVELRCDPISGHTALYWYRQSLGQGLEFLIYFQGNSAPDKSGLPSDRFSAERTGGSVSTLTIQRTQQEDSAVYLCASSWTGENEQFFGPGTRLTVL.

The genes are TRBV27 and TRBJ2-7; D is undetermined. V lost 3 bases and J lost 7, with 7 bases in between. In germline, CDR1 is MNHEY, CDR2 SMNVEV (reference sequence). This CDR3 has 11 amino acids. CDR3 residues: CASSLGLEQYF. The CDR3 DNA reads TGTGCCAGCAGTTTGGGCCTAGAGCAGTACTTC.

The chain combines TRBV19 with TRBJ1-1, with a weak D call TRBD1 (6 bases). This CDR3 region has 13 residues. Germline-derived CDR1 and CDR2 are LNHDA and SQIVND (reference sequence). V shed 7 bases and J shed 4 bases, with 13 bases lying between them. CDR3 protein: CASTKTGSTEAFF. The CDR3 nucleotides are TGTGCCAGTACCAAAACAGGGAGCACTGAAGCTTTCTTT.

The rearrangement uses TRBV7-2 and TRBJ2-1; TRBD1 is a possible D gene (6 bases). The CDR3 spans 13 residues. The V end was cut by 4 bases, the J end by 10 bases, with 14 bases between. From germline, CDR1 is SGHTA and CDR2 FQGNSA. CDR3 sequence: CASSSVQGNEQFF. The CDR3 DNA sequence: TGTGCCAGCAGCTCAGTACAGGGAAACGAGCAGTTCTTC. The entire variable domain, with the rest obtained from reference TRBV7-2 and TRBJ2-1, is as follows: GAGVSQSPSNKVTEKGKDVELRCDPISGHTALYWYRQSLGQGLEFLIYFQGNSAPDKSGLPSDRFSAERTGGSVSTLTIQRTQQEDSAVYLCASSSVQGNEQFFGPGTRLTVL.

The rearrangement uses TRBV5-1 and TRBJ1-3; no firm D call. In germline, CDR1 is SGHRS, CDR2 YFSETQ. The CDR3 totals 18 residues. V lost 1 base and J lost 0, with 17 bases in between. The CDR3 region has the DNA TGCGCCAGCAGCTTGAGAACACCCGAATACAGCTCTGGAAACACCATATATTTT. It yields the protein CASSLRTPEYSSGNTIYF.

This chain links TRBV4-1 with TRBJ1-4, with D maybe TRBD1 (6 bases). The CDR3 covers 12 residues. The germline V and J ends were trimmed by 2 bases and 8 bases, with 6 bases remaining between them. Germline CDR1 is MGHRA and CDR2 is YSYEKL. Here the CDR3 reads CASSQRGEKLFF. CDR3 in DNA: TGCGCCAGCAGCCAAAGGGGGGAAAAACTGTTTTTT.

The chain employs TRBV19 and TRBJ1-3; D is perhaps TRBD1 (6 bases). Germline V gene data show CDR1 as LNHDA and CDR2 as SQIVND (reference sequence). CDR3 length equals 18 residues. V lost 2 bases, J lost 0 bases, and 17 bases lay in between. The DNA of the CDR3 is TGTGCCAGTAGTATAAACAGGGCGAAACCCTACTCTGGAAACACCATATATTTT. Its protein is CASSINRAKPYSGNTIYF.

The V call is TRBV19, the J call TRBJ1-1, with a possible D match to TRBD1 (6 bases). This CDR3 has 15 residues. Germline loops: CDR1 LNHDA, CDR2 SQIVND (reference sequence). The V end was cut by 8 bases, the J end by 0 bases, with 16 bases between. The CDR3 coding sequence is TGTGCCAGTCGGCCCCAGGACAGAATGAACACTGAAGCTTTCTTT. Its translation: CASRPQDRMNTEAFF.

The rearrangement uses TRBV6-5 and TRBJ2-2; 10 bases are a match to TRBD2. CDR1 and CDR2 (germline): MNHEY, SVGAGI. With V trimmed by 6 bases and J by 7 bases, 2 bases remained unmatched. The CDR3 has 13 amino acids. CDR3 residues: CASRLAGSGELFF. CDR3 DNA sequence: TGTGCCAGCAGACTAGCGGGGAGCGGGGAGCTGTTTTTT.

The rearrangement links TRBV30 to TRBJ1-3; D remains unclear. CDR3 length: 11 residues. Germline V gene lookup returns CDR1 GTSNPN and CDR2 SVGIG (reference sequence). Trimming stripped 2 bases from V and 5 bases from J, with 4 bases between. Here the CDR3 reads CAWSNRNTIYF. CDR3 bases: TGTGCCTGGAGTAATAGAAACACCATATATTTT. Drawing the rest from reference TRBV30 and TRBJ1-3, the complete variable domain is SQTIHQWPATLVQPVGSPLSLECTVEGTSNPNLYWYRQAAGRGLQLLFYSVGIGQISSEVPQNLSASRPQDRQFILSSKKLLLSDSGFYLCAWSNRNTIYFGEGSWLTVV.

The genes are TRBV5-6 and TRBJ1-6; the D gene is possibly TRBD1 (6 bases). V was shortened by 4 bases and J by 3 bases, with 11 bases between the two germline ends. There are 15 residues in the CDR3. Germline CDR1 reads SGHDT; CDR2 reads YYEEEE. CDR3 loop: CASSRGQLYNSPLHF. The CDR3, as DNA: TGTGCCAGCAGCAGAGGACAGCTCTATAATTCACCCCTCCACTTT.

The chain employs TRBV30 and TRBJ1-6; weak D call: TRBD1 (5 bases). The V gene lost 2 bases and the J gene lost 7 bases, with 18 bases spanning the gap. The CDR3 contains 16 residues. Germline assignment: CDR1 GTSNPN and CDR2 SVGIG (reference sequence). Here the CDR3 reads CAWSSPSGRGNSPLHF. Here the CDR3 DNA reads TGTGCCTGGAGTTCGCCCTCAGGGCGCGGAAATTCACCCCTCCACTTT.

This clone was counted once. The chain employs TRBV29-1 and TRBJ2-7; D gene ambiguous. CDR1 is SQVTM, CDR2 ANQGSEA, per germline. The CDR3 length is 13 residues. The V gene lost 4 bases and the J gene lost 4 bases, with 14 bases spanning the gap. The CDR3 nucleotides are TGCAGCGTTGGCCGCGGTGGGTTTTACGAGCAGTACTTC. Translation gives CSVGRGGFYEQYF.

On this clone itself: A read error may produce the germline difference seen at one junction end. V is TRBV2 and J is TRBJ1-2, with D uncertain. CDR3 size: 13 residues. Germline values: CDR1 SNHLY, CDR2 FYNNEI. In DNA form, the CDR3 reads TGTGCCAGCAGAGAAGGACCTTCGGAGGGCTACACCTTC. It codes for CASREGPSEGYTF.

The CDR3 loop is CASSPPDLGQSNQPQHF. The CDR3 DNA follows: TGTGCCAGCTCACCACCGGATCTGGGACAGAGCAATCAGCCCCAGCATTTT. The rearrangement joins TRBV18 to TRBJ1-5; 7 bases are shared with TRBD1. The CDR3 is made up of 17 amino acids. Trimming took 0 bases from V and 1 from J; bases not matched to a gene: 6. Germline V CDR1 and CDR2: KGHSH, LQKENI. Looking up the rest from reference TRBV18 and TRBJ1-5 gives the full variable domain: NAGVMQNPRHLVRRRGQEARLRCSPMKGHSHVYWYRQLPEEGLKFMVYLQKENIIDESGMPKERFSAEFPKEGPSILRIQQVVRGDSAAYFCASSPPDLGQSNQPQHFGDGTRLSIL.

The chain recombines TRBV7-2 with TRBJ2-5; TRBD2 matches at 10 bases. Germline values: CDR1 SGHTA, CDR2 FQGNSA. V was clipped by 1 base and J by 5 bases; unmatched bases: 7. The CDR3 length is 16 residues. CDR3 in DNA: TGTGCCAGCAGCTTAGGTACAGCGGGGGGGCAGGAGACCCAGTACTTC. This translates into CASSLGTAGGQETQYF.

The rearrangement links TRBV18 to TRBJ2-2; perhaps TRBD2 as D (5 bases). Deletions cut 2 bases from V and 10 bases from J, with 11 bases between. CDR1 is KGHSH, CDR2 LQKENI, per germline. This CDR3 is built from 13 residues. CDR3: CASSPETGKELFF. The CDR3 DNA sequence: TGTGCCAGCTCACCAGAGACGGGAAAGGAGCTGTTTTTT.

In this sample, this clone turned up a few times. The chain carries TRBV6-1 and TRBJ1-3; D might be TRBD1 (6 bases). V was clipped by 4 bases and J by 3 bases, with 13 bases between them. Germline CDR1 reads MNHNS; CDR2 reads SASEGT. This CDR3 has 15 residues. CDR3 sequence (DNA): TGTGCCAGCAGTGGGGGGCAATTTTTTGGAAACACCATATATTTT. It yields the protein CASSGGQFFGNTIYF.